The present TCR beta chain was sequenced within a study of blood T cells in healthy people across ages. Study results and caveats: Unknown donor CMV status possibly confounded expanded clonotype changes.

Samples each had at least 5.5 micrograms of total RNA extracted. This clonotype was counted only a few times. The target antigen is unknown. Combining a sample-barcoded 5' primer with a J-beta primer mix, a second PCR ran for roughly 7 to 12 cycles. TCRdb redid the calling of the 5' RACE reads with MiXCR, one entry per CDR3 protein. The sample lists approximately 880,000 distinct CDR3 sequences, roughly 52% seen once, with around an eighth in the top ten. Sequencing was carried out using blood. This clonotype was obtained from a young man in good health.

The CDR3 DNA reads TGTGCCAGCAGCCTAACGACGGACGAAAAACTGTTTTTT. Protein sequence: CASSLTTDEKLFF. This chain links TRBV4-2 with TRBJ1-4; D is uncertain. The germline V gene encodes CDR1 LGHNA and CDR2 YNFKEQ. Trimming cost V 4 bases and J 8 bases, with 11 bases left between them. The CDR3 consists of 13 residues.